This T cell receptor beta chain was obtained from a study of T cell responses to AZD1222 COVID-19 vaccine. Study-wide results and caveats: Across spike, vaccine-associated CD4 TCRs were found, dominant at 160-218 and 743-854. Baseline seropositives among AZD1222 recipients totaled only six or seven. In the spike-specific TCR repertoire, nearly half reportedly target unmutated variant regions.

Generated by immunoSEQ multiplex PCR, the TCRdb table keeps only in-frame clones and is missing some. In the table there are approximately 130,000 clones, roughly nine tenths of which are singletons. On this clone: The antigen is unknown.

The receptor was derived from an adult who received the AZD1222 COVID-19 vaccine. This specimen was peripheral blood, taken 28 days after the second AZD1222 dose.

The CDR3 reads CASSAGAGELFF. CDR3 DNA sequence: TGTGCCAGCAGCGCTGGAGCCGGGGAGCTGTTTTTT. The chain has TRBV9 and TRBJ2-2; D gene unclear. The length of the CDR3 is 12 residues. Per the germline V gene, CDR1 is SGDLS and CDR2 is YYNGEE. V was cut by 3 bases and J by 6 bases, with 6 bases left in between.